A selection of T cell receptor beta chains follows, all from one sample in a study of T cells after yellow fever vaccination. TCRdb reprocessed the 5' RACE reads via MiXCR and lists one record per CDR3 protein. The profile covers more than 250,000 distinct CDR3 sequences, with 6.5% to 8.5% appearing a single time and 15% to 20% taken by the ten largest. The sample consisted of PBMCs, taken roughly 47 days after the first yellow fever vaccination. These TCRs come from a man younger than 35 who received the YFV17D yellow fever vaccine. CDR3s include the opening cysteine and the closing phenylalanine or tryptophan. The D gene is left open where the match is weak. Size is stated for part of the rows, as once, few or many counts, or as a class when the clone is expanded.

many	TRBV5-5	12	TRBJ2-3	.	TGTGCCAGCAGCCCTGACACAGATACGCAGTATTTT	CASSPDTDTQYF
.	TRBV5-1	15	TRBJ2-1	TRBD2	TGCGCCAGAAGCCTCTCCGCGGGGGGGTACAATGAGCAGTTCTTC	CARSLSAGGYNEQFF
.	TRBV20-1	15	TRBJ2-3	.	TGCAGTGCTCCCAGTGGGGGAGCTCACACAGATACGCAGTATTTT	CSAPSGGAHTDTQYF
.	TRBV4-3	16	TRBJ2-5	.	TGCGCCAGCAGCCAAGAGTATTTGGGCAGACAAGAGACCCAGTACTTC	CASSQEYLGRQETQYF
few	TRBV29-1	14	TRBJ2-2	.	TGCAGCGTCGACGACAGGACCGCTACCGGGGAGCTGTTTTTT	CSVDDRTATGELFF
few	TRBV6-5	15	TRBJ1-1	.	TGTGCCAGCAGTTATTTGCAGGCGGGCCACACTGAAGCTTTCTTT	CASSYLQAGHTEAFF
.	TRBV6-5	14	TRBJ1-4	.	TGTGCCAGCAGTTACGGGCGGACAAGTGAAAAACTGTTTTTT	CASSYGRTSEKLFF
many	TRBV5-5	12	TRBJ1-5	.	TGTGCCAGCAGCGAGACCGATCAGCCCCAGCATTTT	CASSETDQPQHF
few	TRBV7-2	14	TRBJ1-3	.	TGTGCCAGCAGCTTAGTAGGGTCCGGAAACACCATATATTTT	CASSLVGSGNTIYF
few	TRBV12-3/TRBV12-4	11	TRBJ2-1	.	TGTGCCAGCAGTGTCGACTTGGGGCAGTTCTTC	CASSVDLGQFF
.	TRBV5-1	15	TRBJ2-3	TRBD2	TGCGCCAGCACTTTGGGCGGGGGAAGCACAGATACGCAGTATTTT	CASTLGGGSTDTQYF
.	TRBV2	15	TRBJ2-2	TRBD2	TGTGCCAGCAGTGAAGTAGCGGGGGACACCGGGGAGCTGTTTTTT	CASSEVAGDTGELFF
few	TRBV6-6	13	TRBJ1-6	TRBD1	TGTGCCAGCACAACACAGGGGGATTCACCCCTCCACTTT	CASTTQGDSPLHF
few	TRBV7-3	15	TRBJ2-1	TRBD2	TGTGCCAGCAGCCTTCAGCGGGGGGGCCTCAATGAGCAGTTCTTC	CASSLQRGGLNEQFF
.	TRBV5-6	14	TRBJ2-1	.	TGTGCCAGCAGCTACTCCGGGGGCCCAGTGGAGCAGTTCTTC	CASSYSGGPVEQFF
many	TRBV20-1	12	TRBJ2-7	.	TGCAGTGCCCAGGGACTTACCTACGAGCAGTACTTC	CSAQGLTYEQYF
few	TRBV4-3	16	TRBJ2-5	.	TGCGCCAGCAGCCAAGATCATAGGCAGGGGGGGGAGACCCAGTACTTC	CASSQDHRQGGETQYF
many	TRBV6-5	15	TRBJ2-2	TRBD2	TGTGCCAGCAGTTCCACGGGGGGGGTCACCGGGGAGCTGTTTTTT	CASSSTGGVTGELFF
many	TRBV6-6	13	TRBJ1-2	TRBD1	TGTGCCAGCAGACTCGGGACAGATTATGGCTACACCTTC	CASRLGTDYGYTF
few	TRBV6-2/TRBV6-3	14	TRBJ2-1	TRBD2	TGTGCCAGCAGTGGACTAGGAGTGGCTAATGAGCAGTTCTTC	CASSGLGVANEQFF
.	TRBV7-3	15	TRBJ1-6	.	TGTGCCAGCAGCCAACGAGCAGGACCCAATTCACCCCTCCACTTT	CASSQRAGPNSPLHF
.	TRBV5-1	19	TRBJ2-3	TRBD2	TGCGCCAGCAGCTTGGCCCGAGCGGGGGGATCTGAGGGCACAGATACGCAGTATTTT	CASSLARAGGSEGTDTQYF
few	TRBV27	15	TRBJ1-1	.	TGTGCCAGCAGTCCCCCCGATTCAGCGAACACTGAAGCTTTCTTT	CASSPPDSANTEAFF